These 11 T cell receptor beta chains were all obtained from the same sample, sequenced in a study of blood T cell repertoires in COVID-19 (dated by TCRdb to 2019 to 2021). Preparation of the library involved the immunoSEQ multiplex PCR assay. TCRdb re-hosts the immuneACCESS table, in-frame sequences only. Its copies lack some clones; in the studies checked, an unresolved V gene accounts for under half of them, and the cause for the rest is not known. The sample yields 95,000 to 100,000 clones; 86% were counted once. About 1.7% of the sample is in the top ten clones. The sample taken for sequencing was peripheral blood. These TCRs come from an elderly man with acute or convalescent COVID-19.

The DNA for the CDR3 is TGTGCCAGCACCGAAGGGAGGGTTAACTATGGCTACACCTTC. Translated: CASTEGRVNYGYTF. The chain combines TRBV2 with TRBJ1-2; D not certain. Germline CDR1 SNHLY, CDR2 FYNNEI. Trimming took off 7 bases at V and 1 base at J, with 13 bases between the two ends. CDR3 size: 14 residues.

The V call is TRBV4-3, the J call TRBJ2-1; 8 bases agree with TRBD1. The V segment lost 0 bases and the J segment 4 bases; nucleotides outside the gene matches: 5. Germline CDR1 reads LGHNA; CDR2 reads YSLEER. The CDR3 is 16 residues long. The CDR3 loop reads CASSQDLDRVYNEQFF. In DNA form, the CDR3 reads TGCGCCAGCAGCCAAGATTTGGACAGGGTGTACAATGAGCAGTTCTTC.

The V call is TRBV5-5, the J call TRBJ2-2, with TRBD1 as a possible D gene (6 bases). Trimming removed 4 bases at V and 5 bases at J, with 21 bases between. Germline V CDR1 and CDR2: SGHKS, YYEKEE (reference sequence). The CDR3 sequence is 17 residues long. The CDR3 is CASSRSGGPPETGELFF. CDR3 bases: TGTGCCAGCAGCAGGAGTGGGGGCCCCCCGGAAACCGGGGAGCTGTTTTTT.

This sequence joins TRBV6-5 and TRBJ2-7; 10 bases are a match to TRBD1. CDR3 length: 14 amino acids. The V and J ends lost 2 bases and 3 bases, in that order; junction bases with no gene match: 1. In germline, CDR1 is MNHEY, CDR2 SVGAGI. The CDR3 reads CASSYRDRGYEQYF. CDR3 DNA: TGTGCCAGCAGTTACCGGGACAGGGGCTACGAGCAGTACTTC.

V and J are TRBV6-6 and TRBJ1-3, with TRBD1 as a possible D gene (5 bases). The CDR3 loop spans 14 amino acids. Germline CDR1 is MNHNY and CDR2 is SVGAGI (reference sequence). Trimming shortened V by 2 bases and J by 6 bases, and 11 bases separated the two germline ends. DNA for the CDR3: TGTGCCAGCAGTTACCCGGCGGGGGAAAACACCATATATTTT. Its translation: CASSYPAGENTIYF.

The V and J genes are TRBV7-2 and TRBJ2-7, with a tentative D call TRBD1 (5 bases). Germline lookup yields CDR1 SGHTA and CDR2 FQGNSA. Trimming left V 1 base short and J 3 bases short, with 13 bases between. This CDR3 has 15 residues. CDR3 region: CASSLVGAIGYEQYF. The CDR3 DNA reads TGTGCCAGCAGCTTAGTTGGGGCGATCGGCTACGAGCAGTACTTC.

V is TRBV7-2 and J is TRBJ2-1; no reliable D call. Germline V gene sequence: CDR1 SGHTA, CDR2 FQGNSA. The CDR3 spans 13 residues. The germline V and J ends were trimmed by 5 bases and 4 bases, with 9 bases remaining between them. This CDR3 is CASSPDTYNEQFF. The CDR3 coding sequence is TGTGCCAGCAGCCCAGATACATACAATGAGCAGTTCTTC. The whole variable domain, remainder taken from reference TRBV7-2 and TRBJ2-1, is GAGVSQSPSNKVTEKGKDVELRCDPISGHTALYWYRQSLGQGLEFLIYFQGNSAPDKSGLPSDRFSAERTGGSVSTLTIQRTQQEDSAVYLCASSPDTYNEQFFGPGTRLTVL.

The chain recombines TRBV5-4 with TRBJ2-4; possibly TRBD2 for D (6 bases). The CDR3 spans 13 residues. The V gene's germline CDR1 is SGHNT and CDR2 YYREEE (reference sequence). V was cut by 0 bases and J by 8 bases, with 9 bases left in between. The CDR3 bases are TGTGCCAGCAGCTTGGGGTGGGGGGACATTCAGTACTTC. Residues: CASSLGWGDIQYF.

The chain combines TRBV7-9 with TRBJ2-5; D is possibly TRBD2 (6 bases). Germline CDR1 SEHNR, CDR2 FQNEAQ (reference sequence). With 3 bases removed from V and 5 bases from J, the gap between germline ends came to 10 bases. This CDR3 has 13 residues. CDR3: CASSLNGGETQYF. CDR3 nucleotides: TGTGCCAGCAGCTTGAATGGGGGGGAGACCCAGTACTTC.

This clone was seen a handful of times. The V gene is TRBV3-1 (or the pseudogene TRBV3-2), the J gene TRBJ2-2, with 8 bases that match TRBD2. The CDR3 contains 18 residues. The trim removed 0 bases at V and 6 bases at J, leaving 12 bases unmatched. The V gene's germline CDR1 is LGHDT and CDR2 YNNKEL (reference sequence). The CDR3 DNA is TGTGCCAGCAGCCAAGACGATGGGGAGCGGGAGATCGCCGGGGAGCTGTTTTTT. It encodes CASSQDDGEREIAGELFF.

The genes are TRBV9 and TRBJ2-1; TRBD2 agrees at 11 bases. The CDR3 has 17 residues. With V trimmed by 4 bases and J by 5 bases, 11 bases remained unmatched. CDR1 and CDR2 from the germline V gene are SGDLS and YYNGEE. DNA for the CDR3: TGTGCCAGCAGCAAGGGACTAGCGGAAGGTAAAGACAATGAGCAGTTCTTC. It is translated as CASSKGLAEGKDNEQFF.